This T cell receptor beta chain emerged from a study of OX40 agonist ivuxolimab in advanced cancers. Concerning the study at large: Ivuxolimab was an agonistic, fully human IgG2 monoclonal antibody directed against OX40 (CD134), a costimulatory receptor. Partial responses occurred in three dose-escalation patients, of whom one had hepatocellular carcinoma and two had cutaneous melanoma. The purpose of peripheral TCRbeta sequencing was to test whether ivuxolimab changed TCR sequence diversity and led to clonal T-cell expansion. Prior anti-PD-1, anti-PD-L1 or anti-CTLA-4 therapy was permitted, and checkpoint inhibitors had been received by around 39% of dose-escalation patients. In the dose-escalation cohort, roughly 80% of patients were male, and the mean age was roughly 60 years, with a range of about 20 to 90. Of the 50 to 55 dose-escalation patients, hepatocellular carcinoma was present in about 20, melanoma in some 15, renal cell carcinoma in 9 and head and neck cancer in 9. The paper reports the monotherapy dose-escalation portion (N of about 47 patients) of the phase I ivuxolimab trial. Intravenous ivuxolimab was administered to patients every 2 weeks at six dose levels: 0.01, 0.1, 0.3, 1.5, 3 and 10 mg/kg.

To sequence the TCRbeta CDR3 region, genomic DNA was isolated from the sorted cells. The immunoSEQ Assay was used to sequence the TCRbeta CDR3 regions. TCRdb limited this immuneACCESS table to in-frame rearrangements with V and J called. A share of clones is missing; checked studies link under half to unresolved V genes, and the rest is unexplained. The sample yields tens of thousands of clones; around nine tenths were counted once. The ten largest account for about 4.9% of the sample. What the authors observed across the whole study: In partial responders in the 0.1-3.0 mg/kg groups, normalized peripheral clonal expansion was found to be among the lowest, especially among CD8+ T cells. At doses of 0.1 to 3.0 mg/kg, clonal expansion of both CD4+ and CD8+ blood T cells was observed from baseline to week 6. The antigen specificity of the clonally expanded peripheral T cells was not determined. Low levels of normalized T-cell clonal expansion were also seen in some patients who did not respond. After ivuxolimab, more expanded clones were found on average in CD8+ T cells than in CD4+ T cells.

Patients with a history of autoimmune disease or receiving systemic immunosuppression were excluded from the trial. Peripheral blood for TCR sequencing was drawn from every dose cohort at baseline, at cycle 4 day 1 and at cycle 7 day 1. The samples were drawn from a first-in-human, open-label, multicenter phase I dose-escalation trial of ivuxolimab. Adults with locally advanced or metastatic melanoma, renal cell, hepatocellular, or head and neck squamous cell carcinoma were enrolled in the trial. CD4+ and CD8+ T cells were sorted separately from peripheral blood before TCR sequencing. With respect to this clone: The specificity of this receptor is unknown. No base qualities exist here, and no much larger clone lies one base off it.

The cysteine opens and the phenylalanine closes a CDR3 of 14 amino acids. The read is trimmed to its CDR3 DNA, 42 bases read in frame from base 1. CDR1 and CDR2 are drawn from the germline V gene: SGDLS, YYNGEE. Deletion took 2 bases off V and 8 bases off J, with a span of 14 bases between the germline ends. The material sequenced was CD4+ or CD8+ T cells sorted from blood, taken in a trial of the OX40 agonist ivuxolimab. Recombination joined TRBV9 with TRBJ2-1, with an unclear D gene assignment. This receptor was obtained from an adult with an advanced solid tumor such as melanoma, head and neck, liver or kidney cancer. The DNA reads TGTGCCAGCAGCGTGGAGTGGGGTTTCTATGAGCAGTTCTTC. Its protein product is CASSVEWGFYEQFF.